The entry that follows covers one T cell receptor (beta chain) sequence. Its target is unknown. This CDR3 region has 13 residues. With 4 bases removed from V and 0 bases from J, the gap between germline ends came to 9 bases. CDR1 and CDR2 (germline): DFQATT, SNEGSKA (reference sequence). This record comes from a study of CD8 T cells in Susac syndrome. Study in general: At the time their blood was drawn, patients with Susac syndrome were either therapy-naive, on corticosteroids (with some of them also receiving intravenous immunoglobulin), or on intravenous immunoglobulin alone. Study-wide results and limits: Clonal expansion involving Susac CD8+ cells peaked in TEMRA cells and active patients.

Sequencing of TCR beta covered CD8+ and CD4+ T cells obtained from blood. Reverse transcription used about 0.5 to 1 ug RNA and random hexamers. TCRdb ran MiXCR on the immunoSEQ multiplex PCR reads and lists one entry per CDR3 protein. The repertoire includes around 150,000 distinct CDR3 sequences, around 93% of them detected once, and about 0.18% sits in the top ten. Sample: CD8+ T cells from PBMCs. The sequence was obtained from a human donor with Susac syndrome. The chain links TRBV20-1 to TRBJ1-1; a weak D match, TRBD1 (5 bases). CDR3 coding DNA: TGCAGTGCTAAAGTGGGGGTGAACACTGAAGCTTTCTTT. This sequence encodes CSAKVGVNTEAFF.